This is a list of T cell receptor beta chains from one sample in a study of OX40 agonist ivuxolimab in advanced cancers. The table came from immunoSEQ multiplex PCR; TCRdb's copy has only in-frame clones and leaves some out. The table shows approximately 38,000 clones, with roughly four fifths occurring only once. The sample consisted of CD4+ or CD8+ T cells sorted from blood, taken in a trial of the OX40 agonist ivuxolimab. Receptor source: an adult with an advanced solid tumor such as melanoma, head and neck, liver or kidney cancer. CDR3s include the opening cysteine and the closing phenylalanine or tryptophan. A D gene is named only where the DNA matches it firmly. Rows may omit the clone size; those that give it use once, few, many or a size class.

J: TRBJ2-1; size: -; V: TRBV5-4; D: TRBD2; CDR3: CASSSSGLGIYNEQFF; DNA: TGTGCCAGCAGTTCTAGCGGTCTCGGAATCTACAATGAGCAGTTCTTC
J: TRBJ1-6; size: -; V: TRBV9; D: -; CDR3: CASSVASHYNSPLHF; DNA: TGTGCCAGCAGCGTAGCTTCTCACTATAATTCACCCCTCCACTTT
J: TRBJ2-2; size: -; V: TRBV21-1; D: -; CDR3: CASSIPLDREFSNTGELFF; DNA: TGTGCCAGCAGCATACCCTTGGACAGGGAATTTTCGAACACCGGGGAGCTGTTTTTT
J: TRBJ1-1; size: -; V: TRBV6-5; D: -; CDR3: CASSYGGLNTEAFF; DNA: TGTGCCAGCAGTTACGGGGGGCTGAACACTGAAGCTTTCTTT
J: TRBJ2-3; size: -; V: TRBV2; D: -; CDR3: CASIGTTSTDTQYF; DNA: TGTGCCAGCATTGGGACAACTAGCACAGATACGCAGTATTTT
J: TRBJ2-3; size: once; V: TRBV4-2; D: TRBD2; CDR3: CASSQEREADTQYF; DNA: TGTGCCAGCAGCCAAGAACGGGAGGCAGATACGCAGTATTTT
J: TRBJ2-7; size: once; V: TRBV6-6; D: -; CDR3: CASRKTGTDYEQYF; DNA: TGTGCCAGCAGGAAAACCGGGACTGATTACGAGCAGTACTTC
J: TRBJ2-1; size: -; V: TRBV7-9; D: -; CDR3: CASSLGGDEQFF; DNA: TGTGCCAGCAGCTTAGGGGGGGATGAGCAGTTCTTC
J: TRBJ1-4; size: -; V: TRBV9; D: -; CDR3: CASSVEVEGQANEKLFF; DNA: TGTGCCAGCAGCGTAGAAGTAGAGGGACAAGCGAATGAAAAACTGTTTTTT
J: TRBJ2-7; size: -; V: TRBV6-4; D: TRBD2; CDR3: CASSELAGEGFGEQYF; DNA: TGTGCCAGCAGTGAATTAGCGGGAGAAGGTTTTGGCGAGCAGTACTTC
J: TRBJ2-7; size: -; V: TRBV9; D: -; CDR3: CASSARDRAYEQYF; DNA: TGTGCCAGCAGCGCCCGAGATAGGGCCTACGAGCAGTACTTC
J: TRBJ2-5; size: -; V: TRBV5-1; D: -; CDR3: CASRGETQYF; DNA: TGCGCCAGCAGAGGAGAGACCCAGTACTTC
J: TRBJ1-1; size: -; V: TRBV6-1; D: TRBD1; CDR3: CASNQDRGLTEAFF; DNA: TGTGCCAGCAACCAAGACAGGGGGCTCACTGAAGCTTTCTTT
J: TRBJ2-3; size: -; V: TRBV11-2; D: -; CDR3: CASSQDSGPIYSTDTQYF; DNA: TGTGCCAGCAGCCAGGACTCCGGACCAATTTATAGCACAGATACGCAGTATTTT
J: TRBJ1-5; size: -; V: TRBV28; D: -; CDR3: CASSDQGPFNQPQHF; DNA: TGTGCCAGCAGCGACCAGGGGCCGTTCAATCAGCCCCAGCATTTT
J: TRBJ2-3; size: -; V: TRBV7-3; D: -; CDR3: CASWQGISTDTQYF; DNA: TGTGCCAGTTGGCAGGGGATAAGCACAGATACGCAGTATTTT
J: TRBJ2-5; size: -; V: TRBV30; D: TRBD1; CDR3: CAWSSTGQGRGWETQYF; DNA: TGTGCCTGGAGTAGCACGGGACAGGGCCGCGGGTGGGAGACCCAGTACTTC
J: TRBJ2-7; size: -; V: TRBV6-1; D: -; CDR3: CASSGGSGGDWEQYF; DNA: TGTGCCAGCAGTGGGGGGTCGGGGGGCGATTGGGAGCAGTACTTC
J: TRBJ2-2; size: -; V: TRBV19; D: -; CDR3: CASAPGLVVDGTGELFF; DNA: TGTGCCAGTGCTCCAGGTTTGGTAGTCGACGGGACCGGGGAGCTGTTTTTT
J: TRBJ1-4; size: -; V: TRBV9; D: -; CDR3: CASSPRTPGIEKLFF; DNA: TGTGCCAGCAGCCCTCGGACCCCAGGGATTGAAAAACTGTTTTTT
J: TRBJ1-2; size: -; V: TRBV4-3; D: -; CDR3: CASSQGAGKTSNYGYTF; DNA: TGCGCCAGCAGCCAAGGGGCAGGGAAGACCTCTAACTATGGCTACACCTTC
J: TRBJ1-1; size: few; V: TRBV19; D: -; CDR3: CASSIQVGSEAFF; DNA: TGTGCCAGTAGTATACAAGTCGGCTCTGAAGCTTTCTTT
J: TRBJ2-2; size: -; V: TRBV14; D: TRBD2; CDR3: CASSQLGQTSGRAWGTGELFF; DNA: TGTGCCAGCAGCCAACTGGGCCAAACTAGCGGGAGGGCCTGGGGCACCGGGGAGCTGTTTTTT
J: TRBJ2-5; size: -; V: TRBV7-3; D: TRBD1; CDR3: CASSQRQGETQYF; DNA: TGTGCCAGCAGCCAGAGACAGGGAGAGACCCAGTACTTC
J: TRBJ1-1; size: -; V: TRBV2; D: -; CDR3: CASSDPLTGGEAFF; DNA: TGTGCCAGCAGTGATCCATTGACGGGGGGGGAAGCTTTCTTT
J: TRBJ1-2; size: -; V: TRBV13; D: TRBD1; CDR3: CASSGQGNYGYTF; DNA: TGTGCCAGCAGTGGACAGGGGAACTATGGCTACACCTTC
J: TRBJ2-1; size: -; V: TRBV4-1; D: -; CDR3: CASSQGASYNEQFF; DNA: TGCGCCAGCAGCCAAGGTGCCTCCTACAATGAGCAGTTCTTC
J: TRBJ1-1; size: -; V: TRBV27; D: -; CDR3: CASTDSLNTEAFF; DNA: TGTGCCAGCACGGACAGTTTGAACACTGAAGCTTTCTTT
J: TRBJ2-3; size: -; V: TRBV7-3; D: TRBD1; CDR3: CASSSGQGADTQYF; DNA: TGTGCCAGCAGCTCAGGGCAGGGGGCAGATACGCAGTATTTT
J: TRBJ1-2; size: -; V: TRBV5-5; D: -; CDR3: CASSLLAADGSYGYTF; DNA: TGTGCCAGCAGCCTGCTGGCCGCGGACGGGTCCTATGGCTACACCTTC
J: TRBJ2-1; size: -; V: TRBV14; D: TRBD1; CDR3: CASSPWTGSYNEQFF; DNA: TGTGCCAGCAGCCCATGGACAGGCTCCTACAATGAGCAGTTCTTC
J: TRBJ1-3; size: once; V: TRBV11-2; D: -; CDR3: CASSLPFTEPSGNTIYF; DNA: TGTGCCAGCAGCTTACCTTTCACAGAGCCCTCTGGAAACACCATATATTTT
J: TRBJ1-1; size: -; V: TRBV27; D: -; CDR3: CASSELGEPEAFF; DNA: TGTGCCAGCAGTGAATTGGGGGAGCCTGAAGCTTTCTTT
J: TRBJ2-7; size: -; V: TRBV28; D: -; CDR3: CASSLMTVTGEQYF; DNA: TGTGCCAGCAGCCTCATGACAGTTACAGGCGAGCAGTACTTC
J: TRBJ1-2; size: -; V: TRBV7-8; D: -; CDR3: CASSLARWDGGHSGTF; DNA: TGTGCCAGCAGCTTAGCGCGGTGGGACGGGGGGCATAGTGGCACCTTC
J: TRBJ2-1; size: few; V: TRBV4-3; D: TRBD2; CDR3: CASSQSSGGPVEQFF; DNA: TGCGCCAGCAGCCAGTCTAGCGGGGGGCCTGTAGAGCAGTTCTTC
J: TRBJ1-5; size: -; V: TRBV27; D: -; CDR3: CASSHPTGLPFF; DNA: TGTGCCAGCAGCCATCCCACGGGACTCCCCTTTTTT
J: TRBJ2-7; size: medium-sized; V: TRBV7-9; D: TRBD1; CDR3: CASSALGDRVPYEQYF; DNA: TGTGCCAGCAGCGCGCTAGGGGACAGGGTACCCTACGAGCAGTACTTC
J: TRBJ2-7; size: -; V: TRBV14; D: -; CDR3: CASSQVRYEQYF; DNA: TGTGCCAGCAGCCAAGTCCGGTACGAGCAGTACTTC
J: TRBJ1-4; size: -; V: TRBV28; D: TRBD1; CDR3: CASSLQGMFEKLFF; DNA: TGTGCCAGCAGTCTACAGGGGATGTTTGAAAAACTGTTTTTT
J: TRBJ1-2; size: -; V: TRBV6-4; D: TRBD1; CDR3: CASSEAGGEYTGYTF; DNA: TGTGCCAGCAGTGAGGCAGGGGGCGAGTATACTGGCTACACCTTC
J: TRBJ1-5; size: -; V: TRBV7-6; D: -; CDR3: CASSLAAGSNQPQHF; DNA: TGTGCCAGCAGCTTAGCGGCGGGTAGCAATCAGCCCCAGCATTTT
J: TRBJ2-1; size: -; V: TRBV5-4; D: -; CDR3: CASYFSPGEQFF; DNA: TGTGCCAGCTACTTTTCTCCCGGGGAGCAGTTCTTC
J: TRBJ1-2; size: -; V: TRBV27; D: TRBD1; CDR3: CASSPLTGNLNYGYTF; DNA: TGTGCCAGCAGCCCCCTGACAGGGAACTTGAACTATGGCTACACCTTC
J: TRBJ1-2; size: -; V: TRBV6-6; D: -; CDR3: CAGGGPHYGYTF; DNA: TGTGCCGGTGGGGGGCCTCATTATGGCTACACCTTC
J: TRBJ2-6; size: -; V: TRBV11-2; D: TRBD1; CDR3: CASSPSPGTVLSGANVLTF; DNA: TGTGCCAGCAGTCCTAGCCCCGGGACAGTTCTCTCTGGGGCCAACGTCCTGACTTTC
J: TRBJ1-4; size: -; V: TRBV15; D: TRBD1; CDR3: CATRGTGLNEKLFF; DNA: TGTGCCACCCGAGGGACAGGTTTAAATGAAAAACTGTTTTTT
J: TRBJ1-2; size: -; V: TRBV7-8; D: -; CDR3: CASSSGRVTDYGYTF; DNA: TGTGCCAGCAGCTCCGGAAGAGTGACTGACTATGGCTACACCTTC
J: TRBJ1-3; size: -; V: TRBV6-4; D: -; CDR3: CASSETAVAGNTIYF; DNA: TGTGCCAGCAGTGAAACGGCAGTGGCTGGAAACACCATATATTTT
J: TRBJ2-3; size: -; V: TRBV7-9; D: -; CDR3: CASSPSGTPTDTQYF; DNA: TGTGCCAGCAGCCCGTCCGGCACCCCGACAGATACGCAGTATTTT
J: TRBJ1-1; size: -; V: TRBV19; D: -; CDR3: CATTDGMNTEAFF; DNA: TGTGCCACGACCGACGGAATGAACACTGAAGCTTTCTTT
J: TRBJ1-5; size: once; V: TRBV19; D: TRBD1; CDR3: CASSSTGGGNQPQHF; DNA: TGTGCCAGTAGTTCCACAGGGGGCGGCAATCAGCCCCAGCATTTT
J: TRBJ1-6; size: -; V: TRBV30; D: -; CDR3: CAWSVGGSPLHF; DNA: TGTGCCTGGAGTGTTGGAGGGTCACCCCTCCACTTT
J: TRBJ2-2; size: -; V: TRBV15; D: TRBD1; CDR3: CATSRDRGPNTGELFF; DNA: TGTGCCACCAGCAGAGACAGGGGGCCGAACACCGGGGAGCTGTTTTTT